The 18 T cell receptor beta chains below all came from one sample that was sequenced in a study of blood T cell repertoires in COVID-19. The data were produced by immunoSEQ multiplex PCR, yet TCRdb's version contains in-frame clones alone and is incomplete. Of 200,000 to 250,000 clones listed, approximately 78% are singletons. The sample consisted of peripheral blood. These receptors all stem from a woman older than 75 with COVID-19, enrolled during active disease.

This chain uses TRBV11-3 with TRBJ1-1, with D possibly matching TRBD1 (6 bases). Germline V CDR1 and CDR2: SGHNT, YENEEA. The CDR3 runs to 14 residues. V shed 6 bases and J shed 1 base, with 12 bases lying between them. CDR3: CASSTGLGNTEAFF. The CDR3 DNA reads as TGTGCCAGCAGTACAGGGCTCGGGAACACTGAAGCTTTCTTT.

The gene calls are TRBV12-5 and TRBJ2-3; TRBD2 matches at 7 bases. This CDR3 is built from 14 residues. Germline values: CDR1 LGHNT, CDR2 FRNRAP. J gave up 3 bases and V 7 bases, and 7 bases lay outside the gene matches. CDR3 sequence (DNA): TGTGCTAGTGAGCGGGGCGGCGGAACAGATACGCAGTATTTT. Residues: CASERGGGTDTQYF.

The chain is built from TRBV7-2 and TRBJ1-1, with D perhaps matching TRBD1 (5 bases). Per germline, CDR1 SGHTA and CDR2 FQGNSA. V was pared by 5 bases and J by 5 bases, with 18 bases between. This CDR3 has 15 residues. Here the CDR3 DNA reads TGTGCCAGCAGCGCGGGGGGAGGGGTGCGGACTGAAGCTTTCTTT. Protein sequence: CASSAGGGVRTEAFF.

V is TRBV2 and J is TRBJ2-1; tentative D call: TRBD1 (6 bases). The germline V gene has CDR1 SNHLY and CDR2 FYNNEI. The germline V and J ends were trimmed by 2 bases and 4 bases, with 9 bases remaining between them. The CDR3 is 14 residues long. CDR3 residues: CASSERQGYNEQFF. CDR3 coding DNA: TGTGCCAGCAGTGAAAGGCAGGGGTACAATGAGCAGTTCTTC.

The CDR3 DNA follows: TGTGCCAGCTCACCCTCCCGGGACAGGGGGACTGAAGCTTTCTTT. Its translation is CASSPSRDRGTEAFF. This chain joins TRBV18 and TRBJ1-1; the match to TRBD1 covers 11 bases. Losses at the gene ends were 3 bases for V and 5 bases for J; bases not matched to a gene: 5. Germline V gene lookup returns CDR1 KGHSH and CDR2 LQKENI. This CDR3 spans 15 amino acids.

The chain links TRBV18 to TRBJ1-1; 7 nucleotides line up with TRBD1. The V gene end was trimmed by 4 bases and the J gene end by 1 base; junction bases not matched to a gene: 6. From germline, CDR1 is KGHSH and CDR2 LQKENI. The CDR3 loop spans 15 amino acids. CDR3 residues: CASSQPSGGNTEAFF. For the CDR3, the DNA is TGTGCCAGCTCACAACCCTCAGGGGGGAACACTGAAGCTTTCTTT.

The chain couples TRBV30 to TRBJ2-1; D might be TRBD1 (6 bases). Trimming removed 4 bases from V and 7 bases from J, with 14 bases in between. Germline V lookup: CDR1 GTSNPN, CDR2 SVGIG (reference sequence). The CDR3 spans 13 residues. The CDR3 DNA reads as TGTGCCTGGACCAGGGGATTAGGGAATGAGCAGTTCTTC. Residues: CAWTRGLGNEQFF. The full variable domain, completed using reference TRBV30 and TRBJ2-1, is SQTIHQWPATLVQPVGSPLSLECTVEGTSNPNLYWYRQAAGRGLQLLFYSVGIGQISSEVPQNLSASRPQDRQFILSSKKLLLSDSGFYLCAWTRGLGNEQFFGPGTRLTVL.

The chain joins TRBV19 to TRBJ1-1; 7 bases fit TRBD1. Germline V gene sequence: CDR1 LNHDA, CDR2 SQIVND (reference sequence). This CDR3 contains 13 residues. Trimming took 10 bases from V and 0 from J; bases not matched to a gene: 5. This chain's CDR3 is CATRDRLNTEAFF. The CDR3 nucleotides are TGTGCCACCAGGGACAGATTGAACACTGAAGCTTTCTTT.

Comments on this clone: At one end, the junction sequence differs from germline, possibly due to a read error. The rearrangement joins TRBV24-1 to TRBJ2-7; 9 bases are a match to TRBD1. The CDR3 runs to 13 residues. Germline V CDR1 and CDR2: KGHDR, SFDVKD. In DNA form, the CDR3 reads TGTGCCACCAGTGACGGGGACAGGGAGTTACGCTTTTTC. Amino acid sequence: CATSDGDRELRFF.

The chain employs TRBV19 and TRBJ2-1; TRBD2 is a possible D gene (5 bases). Trimming cost V 8 bases and J 6 bases, with 23 bases left between them. There are 16 residues in the CDR3. Per germline, CDR1 LNHDA and CDR2 SQIVND (reference sequence). The DNA for the CDR3 is TGTGCCAGTCAACCCCTGCCTGCGGGCACCTCCAATGAGCAGTTCTTC. Translation gives CASQPLPAGTSNEQFF. Full variable domain (missing parts from reference TRBV19 and TRBJ2-1): DGGITQSPKYLFRKEGQNVTLSCEQNLNHDAMYWYRQDPGQGLRLIYYSQIVNDFQKGDIAEGYSVSREKKESFPLTVTSAQKNPTAFYLCASQPLPAGTSNEQFFGPGTRLTVL.

This chain joins TRBV29-1 and TRBJ1-2; tentative D call: TRBD1 (5 bases). Trimming took off 6 bases at V and 1 base at J, with 15 bases between the two ends. The CDR3 runs to 14 residues. CDR1 is SQVTM and CDR2 is ANQGSEA in the germline V gene. This CDR3 is CSVLPGIINYGYTF. The CDR3, as DNA: TGCAGCGTCCTCCCAGGGATAATTAACTATGGCTACACCTTC.

The V gene is TRBV7-9, the J gene TRBJ1-6; possible D gene TRBD1, 6 bases. The CDR3 totals 19 residues. Germline loops: CDR1 SEHNR, CDR2 FQNEAQ (reference sequence). The V end was cut by 3 bases, the J end by 7 bases, with 25 bases between. CDR3 in amino acids: CASSLAGAITLTRNSPLHF. CDR3 bases: TGTGCCAGCAGCTTGGCGGGGGCAATAACCCTGACTCGAAATTCACCCCTCCACTTT.

V usage is TRBV7-9 and J usage is TRBJ1-5; possibly TRBD1 for D (6 bases). The germline gives CDR1 SEHNR, CDR2 FQNEAQ (reference sequence). CDR3 length: 15 residues. V was pared by 5 bases and J by 4 bases, with 15 bases between. CDR3 in amino acids: CASSTGTPSNQPQHF. In DNA form, the CDR3 reads TGTGCCAGCAGCACCGGGACACCGAGTAATCAGCCCCAGCATTTT.

The chain recombines TRBV6-6 with TRBJ2-5; 9 nucleotides align to TRBD1. Germline trimming cut 6 bases from V and 5 bases from J; bases unmatched to any gene: 4. CDR1 MNHNY and CDR2 SVGAGI come from the germline V gene (reference sequence). The CDR3 sequence is 13 residues long. The DNA of the CDR3 is TGTGCCAGCAGATCGGACAGGGGTGAGACCCAGTACTTC. The encoded protein is CASRSDRGETQYF.

Concerning this clone itself: The identical CDR3 is also encoded by other nucleotide sequences in the sample. The CDR3 reads CASSFSGNTEAFF. CDR3 DNA: TGTGCCAGCAGCTTTTCAGGGAACACTGAAGCTTTCTTT. V and J are TRBV7-9 and TRBJ1-1; D gene unclear. The CDR3 contains 13 residues. Germline lookup yields CDR1 SEHNR and CDR2 FQNEAQ (reference sequence). Trimming removed 3 bases at V and 1 base at J, with 6 bases between. Full variable domain (remainder filled in from reference TRBV7-9 and TRBJ1-1): DTGVSQNPRHKITKRGQNVTFRCDPISEHNRLYWYRQTLGQGPEFLTYFQNEAQLEKSRLLSDRFSAERPKGSFSTLEIQRTEQGDSAMYLCASSFSGNTEAFFGQGTRLTVV.

In this sample, this clone turned up a few times. The chain employs TRBV2 and TRBJ1-1; weak D call: TRBD1 (6 bases). The CDR3 has 14 residues. Between the trimmed V and J ends, which lost 2 bases and 7 bases, there was a span of 14 bases. Germline CDR1 SNHLY, CDR2 FYNNEI. Here the CDR3 reads CASSENRDTFEAFF. CDR3 nucleotide sequence: TGTGCCAGCAGTGAAAACAGGGATACTTTTGAAGCTTTCTTT.

This chain joins TRBV5-5 and TRBJ1-5; D remains ambiguous. The CDR3 has 14 amino acids. V was pared by 3 bases and J by 0 bases, with 7 bases between. CDR1 and CDR2 (germline): SGHKS, YYEKEE (reference sequence). This CDR3 reads CASSSGLSNQPQHF. The CDR3 nucleotides are TGTGCCAGCAGCTCGGGTCTTAGCAATCAGCCCCAGCATTTT.

In its sample, this clone was seen once. The chain is built from TRBV15 and TRBJ1-5; D call uncertain. Germline lookup yields CDR1 LNHNV and CDR2 YYDKDF (reference sequence). The CDR3 length is 15 residues. Trimming cost V 1 base and J 2 bases, with 9 bases left between them. The CDR3 DNA reads TGTGCCACCAGCAGAGGAGGCGGCGGCAATCAGCCCCAGCATTTT. It is translated as CATSRGGGGNQPQHF.